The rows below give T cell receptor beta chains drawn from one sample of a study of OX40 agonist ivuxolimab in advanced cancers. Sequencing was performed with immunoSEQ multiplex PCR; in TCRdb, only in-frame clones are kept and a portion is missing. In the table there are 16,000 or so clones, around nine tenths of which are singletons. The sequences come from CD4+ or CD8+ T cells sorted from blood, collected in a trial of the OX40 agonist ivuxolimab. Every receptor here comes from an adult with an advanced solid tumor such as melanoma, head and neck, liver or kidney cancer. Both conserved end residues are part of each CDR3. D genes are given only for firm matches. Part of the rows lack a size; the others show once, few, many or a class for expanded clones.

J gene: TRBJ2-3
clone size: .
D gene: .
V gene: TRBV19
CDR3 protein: CASPPNGRPTDTQYF
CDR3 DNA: TGTGCCAGCCCCCCTAACGGGAGACCCACAGATACGCAGTATTTT

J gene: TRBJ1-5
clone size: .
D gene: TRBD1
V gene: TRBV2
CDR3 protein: CASTLKGTGQPQHF
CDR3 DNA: TGTGCCAGCACCCTGAAAGGGACAGGGCAGCCCCAGCATTTT

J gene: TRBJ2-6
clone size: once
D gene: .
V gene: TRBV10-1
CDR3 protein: CASSAGSGANVLTF
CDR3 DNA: TGCGCCAGCAGTGCTGGCTCTGGGGCCAACGTCCTGACTTTC

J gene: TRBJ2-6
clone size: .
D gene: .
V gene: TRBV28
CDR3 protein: CASGQGGSGANVLTF
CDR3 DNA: TGTGCCAGCGGCCAGGGTGGCTCTGGGGCCAACGTCCTGACTTTC

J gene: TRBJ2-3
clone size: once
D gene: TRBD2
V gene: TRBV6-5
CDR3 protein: CASRTSGRGDTQYF
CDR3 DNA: TGTGCCAGCAGGACTAGCGGGAGAGGAGATACGCAGTATTTT

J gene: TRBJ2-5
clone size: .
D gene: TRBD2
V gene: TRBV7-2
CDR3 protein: CASSFGGRAGETQYF
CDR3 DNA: TGTGCCAGCAGCTTCGGCGGGAGGGCCGGCGAGACCCAGTACTTC

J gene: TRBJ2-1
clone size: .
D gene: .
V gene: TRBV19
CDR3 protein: CASSIGGKVNEQFF
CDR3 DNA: TGTGCCAGTAGTATAGGAGGGAAGGTCAATGAGCAGTTCTTC

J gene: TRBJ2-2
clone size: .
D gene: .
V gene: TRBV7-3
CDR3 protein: CASSPAGRTGTGELFF
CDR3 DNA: TGTGCCAGCAGCCCCGCCGGACGGACGGGGACCGGGGAGCTGTTTTTT

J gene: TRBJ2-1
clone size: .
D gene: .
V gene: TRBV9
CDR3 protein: CASSARETNIYNEQFF
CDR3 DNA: TGCGCCAGCAGCGCTAGGGAGACTAATATCTACAATGAGCAGTTCTTC

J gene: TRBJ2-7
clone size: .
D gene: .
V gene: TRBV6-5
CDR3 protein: CASSLGPSVYEQYF
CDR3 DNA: TGTGCCAGCAGTTTGGGACCCTCAGTCTACGAGCAGTACTTC